This T cell receptor (beta chain) was captured by sequencing in a study of neurological immune-mediated disorders. Points from the study as a whole: The greatest degree of TCR clonal expansion was observed in HTLV-1-associated myelopathy, with the lowest in multiple sclerosis, below that of healthy controls.

Via MiXCR, TCRdb re-called the 5' RACE reads, giving one row per CDR3 protein. The table lists 50,000 to 70,000 distinct CDR3 sequences, 4.5% of them singletons. V lost 1 base and J 2 bases, leaving 3 bases between the germline ends. This CDR3 region has 13 residues. Germline V gene sequence: CDR1 SGHDT, CDR2 YYEEEE. This clonotype was seen ten or more times. As yet, its antigen is unknown. The chain uses TRBV5-6 and TRBJ1-4; D not resolved. The material sequenced was PBMCs. The clonotype was recovered from a man aged 25 to 40 with multiple sclerosis. CDR3 sequence: CASSLPTNEKLFF. The CDR3, as DNA: TGTGCCAGCAGCTTGCCCACTAATGAAAAACTGTTTTTT.